One and the same sample provided the 30 T cell receptor beta chains below, sequenced in a study of blood T cell repertoires in COVID-19. Using immunoSEQ multiplex PCR, the repertoire was profiled, and TCRdb retains in-frame clones only, with some absent. The sample holds roughly 250,000 clones, 65% to 80% seen once. Sequencing was carried out using peripheral blood. The receptors here all came from a woman in her forties with active or convalescent COVID-19.

The chain recombines TRBV3-1 (or the pseudogene TRBV3-2) with TRBJ1-4; possible D gene TRBD1, 6 bases. Germline V gene sequence: CDR1 LGHDT, CDR2 YNNKEL (reference sequence). This CDR3 contains 16 residues. V lost 2 bases to trimming and J lost 7 bases, with 17 bases between them. The CDR3, as DNA: TGTGCCAGCAGCCAATCCCTCGTTCAGGGGATTGAAAAACTGTTTTTT. Its protein is CASSQSLVQGIEKLFF.

The J gene is TRBJ2-5, the V gene TRBV24-1, with 8 bases that match TRBD2. Germline-derived CDR1 and CDR2 are KGHDR and SFDVKD. With V trimmed by 6 bases and J by 5 bases, 7 bases remained unmatched. CDR3 length: 14 amino acids. This chain's CDR3 is CATSSTGGLETQYF. CDR3 in DNA: TGTGCCACCAGTTCGACGGGGGGGCTTGAGACCCAGTACTTC.

This clone was seen more than once but under ten times. The chain links TRBV28 to TRBJ1-5, with D hard to call. Germline V gene data show CDR1 as MDHEN and CDR2 as SYDVKM. V lost 3 bases and J lost 3, with 9 bases in between. The CDR3 length is 14 residues. The CDR3 spells CASSLEQINQPQHF. Here the CDR3 DNA reads TGTGCCAGCAGTTTGGAACAGATCAATCAGCCCCAGCATTTT.

This chain uses TRBV2 with TRBJ2-7; possible D gene TRBD2, 6 bases. Per the germline V gene, CDR1 is SNHLY and CDR2 is FYNNEI. The CDR3 consists of 13 residues. V was shortened by 3 bases and J by 4 bases, with 10 bases between the two germline ends. CDR3 nucleotide sequence: TGTGCCAGCAGTGATGCGGGGTTTTACGAGCAGTACTTC. Its translation: CASSDAGFYEQYF.

The V and J genes are TRBV4-1 and TRBJ1-5; the match to TRBD1 covers 7 bases. Germline V lookup: CDR1 MGHRA, CDR2 YSYEKL. Trimming at V came to 1 base and at J to 1 base, leaving 1 base not matched to a gene. This CDR3 spans 15 amino acids. The CDR3 DNA reads as TGCGCCAGCAGCCAAGCAGGGGGAAGCAATCAGCCCCAGCATTTT. Encoded protein: CASSQAGGSNQPQHF.

This clone was found many times. Other DNA sequences in the sample encode the same CDR3. This sequence joins TRBV4-2 and TRBJ2-5, with 9 positions matching TRBD1. V shed 0 bases and J 5 bases; nucleotides not matched to a gene: 10. The CDR3 has 17 amino acids. Germline-derived CDR1 and CDR2 are LGHNA and YNFKEQ. The CDR3 is CASSQEGPGQGGETQYF. The CDR3 DNA sequence: TGTGCCAGCAGCCAAGAAGGTCCGGGACAGGGAGGGGAGACCCAGTACTTC.

The chain couples TRBV7-9 to TRBJ2-3, with a tentative D call TRBD2 (6 bases). This CDR3 comprises 15 residues. Germline lookup yields CDR1 SEHNR and CDR2 FQNEAQ (reference sequence). The germline V and J ends were trimmed by 3 bases and 1 base, with 11 bases remaining between them. The CDR3 bases are TGTGCCAGCAGCTTCCCTAGCGCCCGCACAGATACGCAGTATTTT. Its translation: CASSFPSARTDTQYF. The entire variable domain, with the rest obtained from reference TRBV7-9 and TRBJ2-3, is as follows: DTGVSQNPRHKITKRGQNVTFRCDPISEHNRLYWYRQTLGQGPEFLTYFQNEAQLEKSRLLSDRFSAERPKGSFSTLEIQRTEQGDSAMYLCASSFPSARTDTQYFGPGTRLTVL.

V is TRBV5-4 and J is TRBJ1-2; a weak D match, TRBD1 (6 bases). V was shortened by 2 bases and J by 0 bases, with 8 bases between the two germline ends. There are 14 residues in the CDR3. The germline gives CDR1 SGHNT, CDR2 YYREEE (reference sequence). CDR3 bases: TGTGCCAGCAGCTTACAGGGTACTAACTATGGCTACACCTTC. Amino acids: CASSLQGTNYGYTF.

The V gene is TRBV3-1 (or the pseudogene TRBV3-2), the J gene TRBJ2-1; a weak D match, TRBD1 (5 bases). Per the germline V gene, CDR1 is LGHDT and CDR2 is YNNKEL (reference sequence). The CDR3 has 16 amino acids. Trimming removed 1 base at V and 0 bases at J, with 10 bases between. Here the CDR3 reads CASSQGQLNSYNEQFF. The CDR3 bases are TGTGCCAGCAGCCAAGGACAGTTAAACTCCTACAATGAGCAGTTCTTC.

V and J are TRBV2 and TRBJ2-7, with 8 bases lining up with TRBD1. The germline V gene has CDR1 SNHLY and CDR2 FYNNEI. The CDR3 runs to 14 residues. J was trimmed by 0 bases and V by 7 bases; bases with no gene match: 5. CDR3 bases: TGTGCCAGCAAGAGGACAGGGAGCTCCTACGAGCAGTACTTC. Translation: CASKRTGSSYEQYF.

The chain joins TRBV7-9 to TRBJ2-5; the match to TRBD1 covers 8 bases. Germline V gives CDR1 SEHNR, CDR2 FQNEAQ (reference sequence). The CDR3 runs to 15 residues. Trimming at V came to 5 bases and at J to 5 bases, leaving 10 bases not matched to a gene. The CDR3 bases are TGTGCCAGCAGCGGACCGGGACAGGAGTCGGAGACCCAGTACTTC. It yields the protein CASSGPGQESETQYF.

This clone was detected only a few times. V usage is TRBV10-3 and J usage is TRBJ2-2; 7 bases map to TRBD1. Germline CDR1 ENHRY, CDR2 SYGVKD. J lost 5 bases, V lost 6 bases, and 12 bases had no gene match. This CDR3 has 16 amino acids. DNA for the CDR3: TGTGCCATCAGGGATTCAGGGGGTCCGGCAACCGGGGAGCTGTTTTTT. It translates to CAIRDSGGPATGELFF.

V gene TRBV27 combines with J gene TRBJ2-2, with TRBD1 matching over 9 bases. The germline V gene encodes CDR1 MNHEY and CDR2 SMNVEV (reference sequence). The trim removed 5 bases at V and 0 bases at J, leaving 4 bases unmatched. This CDR3 is built from 16 residues. CDR3 loop: CASSLRTGANTGELFF. The DNA for the CDR3 is TGTGCCAGCAGTCTAAGGACAGGGGCGAACACCGGGGAGCTGTTTTTT.

V usage is TRBV6-4 and J usage is TRBJ1-2; D is ambiguous. CDR1 is MRHNA and CDR2 is SNTAGT in the germline V gene. Trimming shortened V by 6 bases and J by 3 bases, and 23 bases separated the two germline ends. This CDR3 has 17 residues. In nucleotides, the CDR3 is TGTGCCAGCAGCCAGCGATATGGCCTTAGGGAGGACTATGGCTACACCTTC. Translating it yields CASSQRYGLREDYGYTF.

This chain uses TRBV3-1 (or the pseudogene TRBV3-2) with TRBJ2-5, with D unclear. CDR3 length: 16 residues. CDR1 and CDR2 from the germline V gene are LGHDT and YNNKEL (reference sequence). Trimming removed 3 bases at V and 2 bases at J, with 16 bases between. The CDR3 loop is CASSQSAAEGQETQYF. The CDR3 DNA sequence: TGTGCCAGCAGCCAGTCGGCGGCGGAAGGTCAAGAGACCCAGTACTTC.

CDR3 coding DNA: TGTGCCTGGAGGCCCCGGGACAGGTGGAGGACTGAAGCTTTCTTT. Translating gives CAWRPRDRWRTEAFF. The chain has TRBV30 and TRBJ1-1; 8 bases line up with TRBD1. This CDR3 comprises 15 residues. V lost 3 bases to trimming and J lost 5 bases; unmatched junction nucleotides: 11. Per the germline V gene, CDR1 is GTSNPN and CDR2 is SVGIG (reference sequence).

This chain connects TRBV6-6 to TRBJ2-2; maybe TRBD1 (5 bases). Trimming took 0 bases from V and 2 from J, leaving 10 bases between them. Germline loops: CDR1 MNHNY, CDR2 SVGAGI (reference sequence). This CDR3 contains 16 residues. CDR3 in amino acids: CASSYSGAANTGELFF. In DNA, the CDR3 is TGTGCCAGCAGTTACTCTGGGGCGGCAAACACCGGGGAGCTGTTTTTT.

This chain uses TRBV19 with TRBJ1-3; D possibly corresponds to TRBD1 (5 bases). Trimming removed 10 bases at V and 0 bases at J, with 16 bases between. This CDR3 region has 15 residues. The V gene's germline CDR1 is LNHDA and CDR2 SQIVND (reference sequence). Here the CDR3 reads CAIRGGASSGNTIYF. The CDR3 DNA is TGTGCCATCCGTGGCGGGGCAAGCTCTGGAAACACCATATATTTT.

This clone was counted a few times. The CDR3 is CATSDLRKAGPSSSYNSPLHF. CDR3 bases: TGTGCCACCAGTGATTTGCGTAAAGCAGGTCCTTCGAGCTCCTATAATTCACCCCTCCACTTT. The chain carries TRBV24-1 and TRBJ1-6; unclear D gene. Trimming took 0 bases from V and 0 from J, leaving 20 bases between them. Germline V gives CDR1 KGHDR, CDR2 SFDVKD. This CDR3 has 21 residues.

The chain combines TRBV11-1 with TRBJ2-1, with TRBD2 identical over 15 bases. V shed 3 bases, J shed 9 bases, and the junction held 6 bases outside the gene matches. CDR1 and CDR2 from the germline V gene are SGHAT and FQDESV (reference sequence). This CDR3 is 16 amino acids long. The CDR3 spells CASSFGLAGGPGEQFF. CDR3 in DNA: TGTGCCAGCAGCTTTGGACTAGCGGGGGGGCCGGGTGAGCAGTTCTTC.

This sequence joins TRBV5-5 and TRBJ1-4; D perhaps matches TRBD1 (6 bases). CDR1 SGHKS and CDR2 YYEKEE come from the germline V gene (reference sequence). This CDR3 contains 19 residues. With 4 bases removed from V and 2 bases from J, the gap between germline ends came to 24 bases. Here the CDR3 reads CASSLLRRGGVRTNEKLFF. The CDR3 nucleotides are TGTGCCAGCAGCCTCCTCCGCAGGGGAGGGGTTCGTACTAATGAAAAACTGTTTTTT.

This clone was picked up one time. V usage is TRBV29-1 and J usage is TRBJ2-7; 11 bases are a match to TRBD2. The V and J ends lost 2 bases and 3 bases, in that order; junction bases with no gene match: 3. CDR3 size: 14 residues. In germline, CDR1 is SQVTM, CDR2 ANQGSEA. The CDR3 reads CSVESLAGGYEQYF. Written as DNA, the CDR3 is TGCAGCGTTGAAAGTCTAGCGGGGGGCTACGAGCAGTACTTC.

CDR3 coding DNA: TGTGCCAGCAGTTCCCCACGGACAGGCTGGGGTGGCTACACCTTC. Residues: CASSSPRTGWGGYTF. This chain connects TRBV28 to TRBJ1-2; TRBD1 aligns across 7 bases. The junction had 12 bases not matched to a gene; V was cut back by 4 bases and J by 7 bases. Germline CDR1 reads MDHEN; CDR2 reads SYDVKM. This CDR3 is 15 amino acids long.

This rearrangement joins TRBV4-2 to TRBJ2-2; a possible D gene is TRBD2 (6 bases). The V gene lost 1 base and the J gene lost 2 bases, with 11 bases spanning the gap. Germline loops: CDR1 LGHNA, CDR2 YNFKEQ. This CDR3 has 16 amino acids. CDR3 DNA sequence: TGTGCCAGCAGCCAAGTGGAGGGGACCAACACCGGGGAGCTGTTTTTT. Translated: CASSQVEGTNTGELFF.

This chain joins TRBV27 and TRBJ1-1; 8 nucleotides line up with TRBD1. The V gene's germline CDR1 is MNHEY and CDR2 SMNVEV (reference sequence). The CDR3 extends over 12 amino acids. The ends lost 6 bases at V and 11 bases at J; junction bases unmatched: 8. CDR3 region: CASRTGGRGAFF. The CDR3 nucleotides read TGTGCCAGCAGAACAGGGGGGAGAGGGGCTTTCTTT.

This clone has only one observation. The identical CDR3 is also encoded by other nucleotide sequences in the sample. CDR3 protein: CASSQDLGYTF. The DNA for the CDR3 is TGTGCCAGCAGCCAAGATTTAGGCTACACCTTC. V and J are TRBV3-1 (or the pseudogene TRBV3-2) and TRBJ1-2; D remains unclear. V was clipped by 0 bases and J by 8 bases, with 4 bases between them. Germline values: CDR1 LGHDT, CDR2 YNNKEL (reference sequence). The CDR3 extends over 11 amino acids.

This rearrangement joins TRBV11-2 to TRBJ2-7, with D possibly being TRBD1 (6 bases). The CDR3 runs 17 residues. Germline V gene lookup returns CDR1 SGHAT and CDR2 FQNNGV. Trimming took 1 base from V and 5 from J, leaving 21 bases between them. The CDR3 DNA follows: TGTGCCAGCAGCTTAGGTACCCGACAGGCTCCCATCCACGAGCAGTACGTC. Translating it yields CASSLGTRQAPIHEQYV.

This chain uses TRBV5-4 with TRBJ2-3; the D gene is possibly TRBD1 (5 bases). With 4 bases removed from V and 5 bases from J, the gap between germline ends came to 14 bases. The CDR3 is made up of 14 amino acids. Germline V lookup: CDR1 SGHNT, CDR2 YYREEE (reference sequence). CDR3 sequence (DNA): TGTGCCAGCAGCCTCAGGGATTTTGGAGATACGCAGTATTTT. Protein product: CASSLRDFGDTQYF.

This clone was counted once. The chain has TRBV27 and TRBJ1-4; no reliable D call. Germline lookup yields CDR1 MNHEY and CDR2 SMNVEV (reference sequence). This CDR3 has 14 amino acids. Deletions cut 3 bases from V and 5 bases from J, with 10 bases between. CDR3 region: CASSLTVLNEKLFF. The DNA of the CDR3 is TGTGCCAGCAGTTTGACTGTATTAAATGAAAAACTGTTTTTT.

The J gene is TRBJ1-6, the V gene TRBV2; D possibly corresponds to TRBD1 (6 bases). The V gene lost 6 bases and the J gene lost 7 bases, with 13 bases spanning the gap. The CDR3 runs to 14 residues. CDR1 and CDR2 (germline): SNHLY, FYNNEI. The CDR3 region has the DNA TGTGCCAGCAGCTGGCAGGACAGCAATTCACCCCTCCACTTT. Translation gives CASSWQDSNSPLHF.